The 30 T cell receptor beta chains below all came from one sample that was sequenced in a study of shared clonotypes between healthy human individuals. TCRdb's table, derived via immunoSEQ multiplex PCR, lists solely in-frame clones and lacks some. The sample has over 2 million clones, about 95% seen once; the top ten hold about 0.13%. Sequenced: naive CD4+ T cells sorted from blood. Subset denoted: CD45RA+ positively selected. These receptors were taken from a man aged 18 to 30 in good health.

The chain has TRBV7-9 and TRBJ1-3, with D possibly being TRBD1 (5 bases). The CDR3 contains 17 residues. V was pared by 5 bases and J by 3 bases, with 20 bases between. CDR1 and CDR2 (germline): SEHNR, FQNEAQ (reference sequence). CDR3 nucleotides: TGTGCCAGCAGCCCCACTAAGACAGTGAGCGGTGGAAACACCATATATTTT. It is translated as CASSPTKTVSGGNTIYF.

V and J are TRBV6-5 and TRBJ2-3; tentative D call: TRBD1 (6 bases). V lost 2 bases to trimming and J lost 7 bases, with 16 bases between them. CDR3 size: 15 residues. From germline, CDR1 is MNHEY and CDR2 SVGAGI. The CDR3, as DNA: TGTGCCAGCAGTTACAATCCTAGGGGGTTAAATACGCAGTATTTT. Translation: CASSYNPRGLNTQYF.

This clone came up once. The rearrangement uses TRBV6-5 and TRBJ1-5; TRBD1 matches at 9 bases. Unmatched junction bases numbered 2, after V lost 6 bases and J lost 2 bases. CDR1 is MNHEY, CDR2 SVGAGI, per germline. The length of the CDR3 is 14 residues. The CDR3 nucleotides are TGTGCCAGCAGAACAGGGGGCGGCAATCAGCCCCAGCATTTT. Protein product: CASRTGGGNQPQHF.

CDR3 nucleotide sequence: TGTGCCAGCAGTGAAGACGGGACAGGGGGCATCGACGAGCAGTACTTC. It encodes CASSEDGTGGIDEQYF. The chain has TRBV6-1 and TRBJ2-7, with 12 bases aligning to TRBD1. V lost 1 base, J lost 5 bases, and 6 bases stayed unmatched. Germline V gene lookup returns CDR1 MNHNS and CDR2 SASEGT. This CDR3 has 16 amino acids.

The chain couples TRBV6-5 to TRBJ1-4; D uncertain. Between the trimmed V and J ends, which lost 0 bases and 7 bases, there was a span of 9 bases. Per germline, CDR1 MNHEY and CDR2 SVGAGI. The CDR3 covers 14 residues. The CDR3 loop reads CASSYSWSGEKLFF. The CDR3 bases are TGTGCCAGCAGTTACTCATGGAGTGGTGAAAAACTGTTTTTT.

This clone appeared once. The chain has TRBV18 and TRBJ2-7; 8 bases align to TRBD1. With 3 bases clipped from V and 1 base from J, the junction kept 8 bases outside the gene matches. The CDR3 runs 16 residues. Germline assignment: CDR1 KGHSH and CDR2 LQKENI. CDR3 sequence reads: CASSPVAGGSSYEQYF. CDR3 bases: TGTGCCAGCTCACCTGTGGCAGGGGGCAGTTCCTACGAGCAGTACTTC.

Written as DNA, the CDR3 is TGCGCCAGCAGCCAAAAACCGGGACACGGGGGAGTAACGGGATACAATGAGCAGTTCTTC. This encodes CASSQKPGHGGVTGYNEQFF. The chain couples TRBV5-1 to TRBJ2-1; D may match TRBD1 or TRBD2 (6 bases each). Between the trimmed V and J ends, which lost 4 bases and 4 bases, there was a span of 30 bases. This CDR3 region has 20 residues. The germline V gene has CDR1 SGHRS and CDR2 YFSETQ.

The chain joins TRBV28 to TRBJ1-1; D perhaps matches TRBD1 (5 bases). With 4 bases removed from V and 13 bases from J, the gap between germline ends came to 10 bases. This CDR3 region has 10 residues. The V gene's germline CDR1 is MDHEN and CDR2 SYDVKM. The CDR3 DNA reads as TGTGCCAGCAGTTCGGTGGGGCTTTTCTTT. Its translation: CASSSVGLFF.

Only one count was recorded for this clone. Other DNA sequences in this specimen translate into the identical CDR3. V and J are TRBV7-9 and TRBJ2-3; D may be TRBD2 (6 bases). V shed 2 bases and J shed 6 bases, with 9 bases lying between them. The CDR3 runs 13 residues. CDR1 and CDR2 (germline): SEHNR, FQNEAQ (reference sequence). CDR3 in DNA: TGTGCCAGCAGCTTAAGTCGGGGGGATACGCAGTATTTT. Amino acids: CASSLSRGDTQYF.

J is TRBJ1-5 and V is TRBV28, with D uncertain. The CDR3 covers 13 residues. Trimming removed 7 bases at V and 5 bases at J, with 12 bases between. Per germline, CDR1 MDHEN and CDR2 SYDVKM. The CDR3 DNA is TGTGCCAGCAAGCCGGGGAGGCATCAGCCCCAGCATTTT. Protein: CASKPGRHQPQHF.

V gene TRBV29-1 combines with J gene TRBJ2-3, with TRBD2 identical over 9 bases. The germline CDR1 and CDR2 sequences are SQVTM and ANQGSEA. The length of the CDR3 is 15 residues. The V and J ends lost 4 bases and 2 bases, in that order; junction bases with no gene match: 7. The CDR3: CSVGLSGLATDTQYF. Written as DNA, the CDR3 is TGCAGCGTTGGGTTATCGGGACTAGCCACAGATACGCAGTATTTT.

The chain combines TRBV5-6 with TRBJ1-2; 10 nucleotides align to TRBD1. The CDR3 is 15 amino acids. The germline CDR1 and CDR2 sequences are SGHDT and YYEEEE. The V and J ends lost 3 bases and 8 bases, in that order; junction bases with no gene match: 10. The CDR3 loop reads CASSYETGGAKGYTF. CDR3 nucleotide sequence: TGTGCCAGCAGCTACGAGACAGGGGGCGCGAAAGGCTACACCTTC.

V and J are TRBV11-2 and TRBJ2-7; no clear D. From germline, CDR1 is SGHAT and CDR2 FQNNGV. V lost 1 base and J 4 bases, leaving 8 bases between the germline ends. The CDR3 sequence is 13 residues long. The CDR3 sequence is CASSLGSVYEQYF. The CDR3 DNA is TGTGCCAGCAGCTTAGGGTCGGTTTACGAGCAGTACTTC.

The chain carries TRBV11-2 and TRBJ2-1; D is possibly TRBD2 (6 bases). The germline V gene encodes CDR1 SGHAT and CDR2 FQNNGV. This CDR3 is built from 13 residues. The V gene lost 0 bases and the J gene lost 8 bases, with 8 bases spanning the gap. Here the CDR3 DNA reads TGTGCCAGCAGCTTAGATCCGGGAGATGAGCAGTTCTTC. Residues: CASSLDPGDEQFF.

In nucleotides, the CDR3 is TGTGCCTGGAGTTCAACAGGGGGAGAATCACCCCTCCACTTT. Translation: CAWSSTGGESPLHF. The chain couples TRBV30 to TRBJ1-6; 8 bases map to TRBD1. The CDR3 has 14 amino acids. Germline assignment: CDR1 GTSNPN and CDR2 SVGIG (reference sequence). The junction had 7 bases not matched to a gene; V was cut back by 2 bases and J by 10 bases.

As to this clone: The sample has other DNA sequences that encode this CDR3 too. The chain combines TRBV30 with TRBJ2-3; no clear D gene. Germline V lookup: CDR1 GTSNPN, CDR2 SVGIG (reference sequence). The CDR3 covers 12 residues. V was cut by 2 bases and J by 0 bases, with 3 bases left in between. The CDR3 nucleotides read TGTGCCTGGAGTCGTAGCACAGATACGCAGTATTTT. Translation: CAWSRSTDTQYF.

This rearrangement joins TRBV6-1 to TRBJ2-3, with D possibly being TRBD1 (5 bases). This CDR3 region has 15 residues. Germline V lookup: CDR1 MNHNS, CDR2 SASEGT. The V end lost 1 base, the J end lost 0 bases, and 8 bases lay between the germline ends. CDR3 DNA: TGTGCCAGCAGTGAAGTCCAGGGAAGCACAGATACGCAGTATTTT. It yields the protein CASSEVQGSTDTQYF.

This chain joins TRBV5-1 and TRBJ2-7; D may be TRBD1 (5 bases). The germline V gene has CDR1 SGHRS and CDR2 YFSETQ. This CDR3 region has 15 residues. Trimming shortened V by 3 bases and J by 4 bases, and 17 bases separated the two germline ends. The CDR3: CASSWGGRENYEQYF. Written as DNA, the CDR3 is TGCGCCAGCAGCTGGGGCGGCAGGGAAAATTACGAGCAGTACTTC.

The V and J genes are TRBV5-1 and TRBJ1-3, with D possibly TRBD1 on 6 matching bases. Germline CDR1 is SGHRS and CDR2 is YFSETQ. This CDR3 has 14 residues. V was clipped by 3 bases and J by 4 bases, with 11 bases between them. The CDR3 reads CASSSGHEGNTIYF. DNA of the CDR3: TGCGCCAGCAGCTCGGGACACGAGGGAAACACCATATATTTT.

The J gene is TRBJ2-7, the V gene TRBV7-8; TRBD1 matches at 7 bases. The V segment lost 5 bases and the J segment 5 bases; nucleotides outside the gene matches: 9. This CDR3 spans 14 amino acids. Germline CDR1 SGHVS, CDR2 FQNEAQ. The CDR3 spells CASSTRQGIHEQYF. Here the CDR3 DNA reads TGTGCCAGCAGCACCCGACAGGGTATCCACGAGCAGTACTTC.

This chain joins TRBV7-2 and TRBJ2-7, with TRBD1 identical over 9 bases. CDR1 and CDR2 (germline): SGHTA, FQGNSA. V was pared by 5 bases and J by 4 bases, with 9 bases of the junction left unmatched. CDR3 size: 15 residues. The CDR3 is CASSRMGQGGYEQYF. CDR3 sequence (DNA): TGTGCCAGCAGCCGGATGGGACAGGGAGGGTACGAGCAGTACTTC.

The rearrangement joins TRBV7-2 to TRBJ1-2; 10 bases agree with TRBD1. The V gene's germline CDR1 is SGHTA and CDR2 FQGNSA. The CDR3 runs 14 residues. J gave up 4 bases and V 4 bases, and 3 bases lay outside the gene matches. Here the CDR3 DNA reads TGTGCCAGCAGCTCCCGGACAGGGGGCTATGGCTACACCTTC. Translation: CASSSRTGGYGYTF.

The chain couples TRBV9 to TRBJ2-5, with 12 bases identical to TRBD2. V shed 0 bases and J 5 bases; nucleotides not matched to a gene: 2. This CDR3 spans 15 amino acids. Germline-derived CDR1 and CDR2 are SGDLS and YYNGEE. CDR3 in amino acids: CASSVASGREETQYF. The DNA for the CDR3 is TGTGCCAGCAGCGTAGCTAGCGGGAGGGAGGAGACCCAGTACTTC.

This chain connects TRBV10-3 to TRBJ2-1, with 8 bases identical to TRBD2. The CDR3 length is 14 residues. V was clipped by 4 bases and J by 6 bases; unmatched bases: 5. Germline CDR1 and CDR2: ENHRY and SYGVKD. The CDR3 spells CAISGTSRANEQFF. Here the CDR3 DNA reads TGTGCCATCAGTGGGACTAGCAGGGCCAATGAGCAGTTCTTC.

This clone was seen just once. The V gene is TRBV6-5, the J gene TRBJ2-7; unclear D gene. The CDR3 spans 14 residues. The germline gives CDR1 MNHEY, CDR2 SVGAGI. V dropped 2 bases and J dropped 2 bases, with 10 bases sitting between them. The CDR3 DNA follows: TGTGCCAGCAGTTACGCCGCCTCGCCCTACGAGCAGTACTTC. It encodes CASSYAASPYEQYF.

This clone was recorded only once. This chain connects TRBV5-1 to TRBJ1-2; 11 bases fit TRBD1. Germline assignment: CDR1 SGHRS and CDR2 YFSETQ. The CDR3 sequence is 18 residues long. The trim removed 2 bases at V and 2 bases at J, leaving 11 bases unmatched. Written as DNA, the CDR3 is TGCGCCAGCAGCTTAACCATCGGACAGGGGGCTATGAACTATGGCTACACCTTC. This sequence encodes CASSLTIGQGAMNYGYTF. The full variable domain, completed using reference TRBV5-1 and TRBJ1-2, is KAGVTQTPRYLIKTRGQQVTLSCSPISGHRSVSWYQQTPGQGLQFLFEYFSETQRNKGNFPGRFSGRQFSNSRSEMNVSTLELGDSALYLCASSLTIGQGAMNYGYTFGSGTRLTVV.

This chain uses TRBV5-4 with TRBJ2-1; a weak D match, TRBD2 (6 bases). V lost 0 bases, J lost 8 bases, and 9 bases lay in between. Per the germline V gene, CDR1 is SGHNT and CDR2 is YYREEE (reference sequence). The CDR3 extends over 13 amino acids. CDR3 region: CASSLGREDEQFF. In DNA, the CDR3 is TGTGCCAGCAGCTTGGGGAGGGAGGATGAGCAGTTCTTC.

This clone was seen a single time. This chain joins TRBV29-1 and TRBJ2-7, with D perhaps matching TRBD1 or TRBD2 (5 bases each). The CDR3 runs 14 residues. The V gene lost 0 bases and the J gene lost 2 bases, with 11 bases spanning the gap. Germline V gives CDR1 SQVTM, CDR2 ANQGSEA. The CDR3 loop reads CSVEDRGNPYEQYF. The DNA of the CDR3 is TGCAGCGTTGAAGATCGGGGCAACCCCTACGAGCAGTACTTC.

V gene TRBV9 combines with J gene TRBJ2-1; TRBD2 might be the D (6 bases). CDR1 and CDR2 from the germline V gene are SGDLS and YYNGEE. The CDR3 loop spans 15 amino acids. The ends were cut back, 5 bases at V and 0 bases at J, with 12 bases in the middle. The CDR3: CASSAGGNSYNEQFF. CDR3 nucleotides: TGTGCCAGCAGTGCCGGCGGGAACTCCTACAATGAGCAGTTCTTC.

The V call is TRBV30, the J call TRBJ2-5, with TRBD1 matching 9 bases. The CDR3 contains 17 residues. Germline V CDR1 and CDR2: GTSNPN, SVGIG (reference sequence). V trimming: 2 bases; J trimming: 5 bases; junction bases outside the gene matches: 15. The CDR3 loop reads CAWSSAENRGRAETQYF. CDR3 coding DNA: TGTGCCTGGAGTTCAGCAGAAAACAGGGGGCGAGCCGAGACCCAGTACTTC.